The rows below give T cell receptor beta chains drawn from one sample of a study of identical twins. TCRdb redid the calling of the 5' RACE reads with MiXCR, one entry per CDR3 protein. The table shows 1.5 million to 2 million distinct CDR3 sequences, with around 29% occurring only once. Specimen: cord blood. These TCRs come from a newborn girl in good health. Each CDR3 is given with its conserved first and last residue. A D gene is named only where the DNA matches it firmly. Some rows mark clone size as missing; the rest say once, few, many or name a class of expanded clone.

size: few; V: TRBV24-1; D: NA; J: TRBJ1-5; CDR3: CATSRCYSNQPQHF; DNA: TGTGCCACCAGCAGGTGTTATAGCAATCAGCCCCAGCATTTT
size: many; V: TRBV11-2; D: NA; J: TRBJ2-7; CDR3: CASSLTIQYF; DNA: TGTGCCAGCAGCTTAACCATACAGTACTTC
size: few; V: TRBV20-1; D: NA; J: TRBJ2-7; CDR3: CSAARWTSSYEQYF; DNA: TGCAGTGCTGCCCGCTGGACAAGCTCCTACGAGCAGTACTTC
size: NA; V: TRBV5-6; D: NA; J: TRBJ2-7; CDR3: CASSSRPGRTYEQYF; DNA: TGTGCCAGCAGCTCGAGACCGGGACGGACCTACGAGCAGTACTTC
size: few; V: TRBV11-2; D: TRBD2; J: TRBJ2-1; CDR3: CASSSFGGGYNEQFF; DNA: TGTGCCAGCAGCTCATTTGGGGGGGGGTACAATGAGCAGTTCTTC
size: NA; V: TRBV5-6; D: NA; J: TRBJ2-3; CDR3: CASTFALELTDTQYF; DNA: TGTGCCAGCACCTTTGCTCTGGAACTCACAGATACGCAGTATTTT
size: NA; V: TRBV24-1; D: NA; J: TRBJ1-5; CDR3: CATSASNQPQHF; DNA: TGTGCCACCAGTGCAAGCAATCAGCCCCAGCATTTT
size: NA; V: TRBV29-1; D: NA; J: TRBJ1-1; CDR3: CSVRPDGGGSTEAFF; DNA: TGCAGCGTACGCCCTGATGGGGGCGGAAGCACTGAAGCTTTCTTT
size: NA; V: TRBV29-1; D: NA; J: TRBJ2-1; CDR3: CSVSLVDEQFF; DNA: TGCAGCGTTTCATTGGTAGATGAGCAGTTCTTC
size: few; V: TRBV6-6; D: NA; J: TRBJ1-5; CDR3: CASRMGDQPQHF; DNA: TGTGCCAGCAGAATGGGGGATCAGCCCCAGCATTTT
size: NA; V: TRBV6-5; D: TRBD2; J: TRBJ2-1; CDR3: CASSFRAGYQFF; DNA: TGTGCCAGCAGTTTCCGAGCGGGATATCAGTTCTTC
size: few; V: TRBV20-1; D: TRBD2; J: TRBJ2-1; CDR3: CSAVGTSGYNEQFF; DNA: TGCAGTGCCGTGGGGACTAGCGGGTACAATGAGCAGTTCTTC
size: NA; V: TRBV14; D: NA; J: TRBJ2-1; CDR3: CASSQGFGPVFNEQFF; DNA: TGTGCCAGCAGCCAAGGCTTCGGCCCCGTCTTCAATGAGCAGTTCTTC
size: NA; V: TRBV20-1; D: TRBD2; J: TRBJ2-7; CDR3: CSARDPSGGYEQYF; DNA: TGCAGTGCTAGAGATCCTAGCGGGGGTTACGAGCAGTACTTC
size: NA; V: TRBV20-1; D: NA; J: TRBJ1-1; CDR3: CSAREGEAMNTEAFF; DNA: TGCAGTGCTCGAGAGGGGGAAGCCATGAACACTGAAGCTTTCTTT
size: few; V: TRBV9; D: TRBD1; J: TRBJ2-1; CDR3: CASSMGQTYNEQFF; DNA: TGTGCCAGCAGCATGGGACAGACTTACAATGAGCAGTTCTTC
size: few; V: TRBV2; D: TRBD1; J: TRBJ1-5; CDR3: CASSEDRTYQPQHF; DNA: TGTGCCAGCAGTGAGGACAGGACCTATCAGCCCCAGCATTTT
size: NA; V: TRBV7-2; D: NA; J: TRBJ2-1; CDR3: CASSYLGGGGFF; DNA: TGTGCCAGCAGCTACCTCGGGGGAGGAGGGTTCTTC
size: NA; V: TRBV27; D: NA; J: TRBJ2-3; CDR3: CASSRERRMADTQYF; DNA: TGTGCCAGCAGCAGGGAGCGTCGTATGGCAGATACGCAGTATTTT
size: NA; V: TRBV9; D: NA; J: TRBJ2-3; CDR3: CASSGDDPDTQYF; DNA: TGTGCCAGCAGCGGGGACGACCCAGATACGCAGTATTTT
size: few; V: TRBV5-1; D: NA; J: TRBJ2-3; CDR3: CATRQASTDTQYF; DNA: TGCGCCACCAGACAGGCTAGCACAGATACGCAGTATTTT
size: few; V: TRBV20-1; D: NA; J: TRBJ2-7; CDR3: CSAIDSRASYEQYF; DNA: TGCAGTGCTATAGACTCCCGTGCGTCCTACGAGCAGTACTTC